This T cell receptor (beta chain) was recovered during a study of T-cell memory formation after mild COVID-19. Background on the study: TCR clusters largely stayed donor specific. Study-wide results and limits: From day 15 to 85, contracting clones were balanced between CD4 and CD8, whereas later expanders leaned toward CD4+.

V was trimmed by 0 bases and J by 0 bases, leaving 8 bases between them. This CDR3 is built from 14 residues. Germline V lookup: CDR1 DFQATT, CDR2 SNEGSKA (reference sequence). MiXCR, applied by TCRdb to the 5' RACE reads, yields one record per CDR3 protein. The sample includes about 190,000 distinct CDR3 sequences, 20% to 25% of them seen just once. As regards this clonotype: The antigen remains undetermined.

The receptor's source is an adult woman who had mild COVID-19 (a few samples of this study predate the infection). Cell type and time point are not known. The chain links TRBV20-1 to TRBJ2-5; D unresolved. Input material: PBMCs or a T cell subset sorted from them (not recorded which). The CDR3 sequence: CSARDWANQETQYF. The CDR3 coding sequence is TGCAGTGCTAGAGATTGGGCTAACCAAGAGACCCAGTACTTC.